This T cell receptor (beta chain) was sequenced for a study of HIV-infected patients and healthy controls. This CDR3 contains 12 residues. The ends were cut back, 5 bases at V and 8 bases at J, with 10 bases in the middle. The study's findings and limits: Significant mean usage differences between HIV-infected patients and controls involved eight alpha and eight beta V genes. In HIV-infected patients, the apparent post-therapy Gini index recovery did not replicate in size-matched data.

Alpha and beta constant-region primers primed reverse transcription of about 0.5 ug RNA. Each of the alpha and beta chains got its own library through chain-specific third strand synthesis with indices. Using its own MiXCR run on the 5' RACE reads, TCRdb lists one record per CDR3 protein. The sample lists around 19,000 distinct CDR3 sequences, 7.5% to 9% occurring once. Whole blood was used without fractionation, so all unsorted peripheral T cells were included. A roughly 2.5 ml peripheral blood sample was taken for RNA. This clonotype was observed at least ten times. Its antigen is currently unknown.

The source is an adult in good health. V is TRBV12-3 or TRBV12-4 and J is TRBJ2-4; D call uncertain. Sequences were obtained from blood. The CDR3 DNA sequence: TGTGCCAGCAGTCACGTAGAGGACATTCAGTACTTC. Its translation: CASSHVEDIQYF.